This TCR beta chain was recovered during a study of cytomegalovirus exposure and HLA in healthy donors. With 4 bases clipped from V and 1 base from J, the junction kept 5 bases outside the gene matches. Looked up from germline, CDR1 is SGHRS and CDR2 is YFSETQ. This CDR3 is built from 17 residues. Study-wide results and caveats: For cytomegalovirus status, the classifier reportedly gave diagnoses with high specificity and sensitivity.

Comments on this clone: Its antigen is not identified.

Only in-frame clones appear in the TCRdb table, and some are missing; sequencing was by immunoSEQ multiplex PCR. The sample lists about 170,000 clones; about nine tenths were seen once. The sequencing sample was made of PBMCs. This chain connects TRBV5-1 to TRBJ2-2; the match to TRBD1 covers 12 bases. The receptor was isolated from a woman aged 18-29 years in good health and CMV-seropositive. The CDR3 protein is CASSSGDRGQNTGELFF. Here the CDR3 DNA reads TGCGCCAGCAGCAGCGGGGACAGGGGGCAGAACACCGGGGAGCTGTTTTTT.